The TCR beta chain under discussion was sequenced for a study of technical replicates of blood from several donors. Per the germline V gene, CDR1 is SQVTM and CDR2 is ANQGSEA. The CDR3 length is 15 residues. The V segment lost 5 bases and the J segment 6 bases; nucleotides outside the gene matches: 14. Clones were sequenced by immunoSEQ multiplex PCR, and TCRdb holds only the in-frame ones, with some missing. The sample records over 80,000 clones, roughly 96% being singletons. The J gene is TRBJ2-7, the V gene TRBV29-1; 9 bases line up with TRBD2. The sequence came from a human donor in good health. The specimen was T cells isolated from PBMCs. CDR3 nucleotide sequence: TGCAGCGTTTGCTTAGCGGGAGAGGTGGGACGCGAGCAGTACTTC. Translated: CSVCLAGEVGREQYF.